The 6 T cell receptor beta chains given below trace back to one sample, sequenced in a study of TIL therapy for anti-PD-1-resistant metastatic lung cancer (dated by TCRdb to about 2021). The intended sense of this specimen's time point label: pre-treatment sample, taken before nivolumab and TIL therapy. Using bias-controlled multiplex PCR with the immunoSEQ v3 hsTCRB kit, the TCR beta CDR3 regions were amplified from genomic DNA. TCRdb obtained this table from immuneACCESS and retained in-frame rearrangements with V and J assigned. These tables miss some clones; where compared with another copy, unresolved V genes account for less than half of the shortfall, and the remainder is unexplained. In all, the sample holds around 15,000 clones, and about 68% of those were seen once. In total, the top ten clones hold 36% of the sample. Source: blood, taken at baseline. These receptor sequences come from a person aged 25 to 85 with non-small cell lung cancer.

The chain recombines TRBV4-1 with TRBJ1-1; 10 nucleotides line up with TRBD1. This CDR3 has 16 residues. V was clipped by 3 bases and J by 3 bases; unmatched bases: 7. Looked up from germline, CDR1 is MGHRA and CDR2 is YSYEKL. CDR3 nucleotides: TGCGCCAGCAGCCATGCTCCGGACAGGGGGGACACTGAAGCTTTCTTT. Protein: CASSHAPDRGDTEAFF.

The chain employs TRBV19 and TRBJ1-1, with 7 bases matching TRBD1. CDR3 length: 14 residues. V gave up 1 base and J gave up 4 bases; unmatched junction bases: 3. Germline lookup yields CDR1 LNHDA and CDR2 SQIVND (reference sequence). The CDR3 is CASSIVGTVTEAFF. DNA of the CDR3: TGTGCCAGTAGTATAGTTGGGACAGTCACTGAAGCTTTCTTT.

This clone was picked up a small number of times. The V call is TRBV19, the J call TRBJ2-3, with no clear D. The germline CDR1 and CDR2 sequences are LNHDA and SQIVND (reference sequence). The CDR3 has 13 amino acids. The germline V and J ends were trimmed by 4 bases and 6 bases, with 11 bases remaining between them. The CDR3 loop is CASSTLASDTQYF. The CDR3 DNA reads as TGTGCCAGTAGTACCTTAGCCTCCGATACGCAGTATTTT.

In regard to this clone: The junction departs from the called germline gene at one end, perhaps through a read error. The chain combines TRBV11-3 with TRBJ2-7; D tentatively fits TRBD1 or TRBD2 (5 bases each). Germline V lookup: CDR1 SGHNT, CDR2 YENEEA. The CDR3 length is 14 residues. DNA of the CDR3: TGTGCCAGCTCCAGGGAGACAGCGTCCTCCGAGCAGTACTTC. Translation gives CASSRETASSEQYF.

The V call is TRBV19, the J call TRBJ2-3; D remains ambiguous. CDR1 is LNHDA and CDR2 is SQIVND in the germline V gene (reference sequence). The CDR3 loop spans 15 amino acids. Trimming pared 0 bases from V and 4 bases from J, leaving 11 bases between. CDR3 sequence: CASSIEPIAADTQYF. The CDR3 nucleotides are TGTGCCAGTAGTATAGAACCCATAGCTGCAGATACGCAGTATTTT.

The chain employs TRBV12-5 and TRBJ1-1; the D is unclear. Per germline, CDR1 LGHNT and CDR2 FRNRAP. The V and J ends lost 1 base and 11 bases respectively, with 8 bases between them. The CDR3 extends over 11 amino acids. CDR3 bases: TGTGCTAGTGGTTTGGGGAATACGGCTTTCTTT. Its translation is CASGLGNTAFF.